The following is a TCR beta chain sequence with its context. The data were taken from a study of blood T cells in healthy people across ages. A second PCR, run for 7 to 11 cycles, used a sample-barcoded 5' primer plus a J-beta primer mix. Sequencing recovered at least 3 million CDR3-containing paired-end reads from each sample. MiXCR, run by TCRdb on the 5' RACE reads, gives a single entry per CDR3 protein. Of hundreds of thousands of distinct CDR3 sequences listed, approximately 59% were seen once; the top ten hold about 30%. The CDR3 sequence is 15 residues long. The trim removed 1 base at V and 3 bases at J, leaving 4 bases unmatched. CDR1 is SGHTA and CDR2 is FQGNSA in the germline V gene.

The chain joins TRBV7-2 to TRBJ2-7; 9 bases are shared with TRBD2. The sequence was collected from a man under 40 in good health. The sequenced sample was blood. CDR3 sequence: CASSLGASGDYEQYF. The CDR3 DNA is TGTGCCAGCAGCTTAGGAGCTAGCGGGGACTACGAGCAGTACTTC.